These T cell receptor beta chains were read from a single sample in a study of T cells in Graves' hyperthyroidism and ophthalmopathy. TCRdb recomputed calls from the multiplex PCR reads with MiXCR, one row per CDR3 protein. The data show a few hundred thousand distinct CDR3 sequences, around 45% seen once. Sequencing was performed on peripheral blood or thyroid tissue (not recorded which). The receptors stem from a woman under 30 with Graves' hyperthyroidism. Each CDR3 is given with its conserved first and last residue. Fields, in order: J gene, clone size, D gene, V gene, CDR3 DNA, CDR3 protein. D genes are given only for firm matches. Clone sizes are given selectively: once, few, many, or a class where the clone is expanded.

J: TRBJ1-5; size: .; D: .; V: TRBV19; DNA: TGTGCCAGTAGACCCTCGGACATCTTCAATCAGCCCCAGCATTTT; CDR3: CASRPSDIFNQPQHF
J: TRBJ2-7; size: many; D: TRBD1; V: TRBV5-5; DNA: TGTGCCAGCAGCATCGGACAGGGGCCAACCTACGAGCAGTACTTC; CDR3: CASSIGQGPTYEQYF
J: TRBJ1-1; size: many; D: .; V: TRBV12-3/TRBV12-4; DNA: TGTGCCAGCAGTAACGGGGGCAACGGAGGGAAAGCTTTCTTT; CDR3: CASSNGGNGGKAFF
J: TRBJ2-6; size: many; D: .; V: TRBV7-6; DNA: TGTGCCAGCAGCCCACAGGGTTCTGGGGCCAACGTCCTGACTTTC; CDR3: CASSPQGSGANVLTF
J: TRBJ2-7; size: few; D: .; V: TRBV19; DNA: TGTGCCAGTAGTATCGACAGGAGGGGCGAGCAGTACTTC; CDR3: CASSIDRRGEQYF
J: TRBJ1-2; size: .; D: .; V: TRBV12-3/TRBV12-4; DNA: TGTGCCAGCAGTTTTGGGGGGGCAGGCGGCTACACCTTC; CDR3: CASSFGGAGGYTF
J: TRBJ1-3; size: few; D: .; V: TRBV18; DNA: TGTGCCAGCTCAGTCGGGCAGATCGGAAACACCATATATTTT; CDR3: CASSVGQIGNTIYF
J: TRBJ2-1; size: .; D: .; V: TRBV2; DNA: TGTGCCAGCAGTGAGCTAGCTAGCCACCCCCCCAATGAGCAGTTCTTC; CDR3: CASSELASHPPNEQFF
J: TRBJ2-3; size: .; D: .; V: TRBV6-5; DNA: TGTGCCAGCAGTTATGAGTCCCTGACAGATACGCAGTATTTT; CDR3: CASSYESLTDTQYF
J: TRBJ2-5; size: .; D: .; V: TRBV24-1; DNA: TGTGCCACCAGTGACCCGGGTGACGAGACCCAGTACTTC; CDR3: CATSDPGDETQYF
J: TRBJ2-5; size: .; D: .; V: TRBV24-1; DNA: TGTGCCACCAGTGATCCCCAGAAGCGGACCCAGTACTTC; CDR3: CATSDPQKRTQYF
J: TRBJ1-2; size: .; D: .; V: TRBV29-1; DNA: TGCAGCGTTGGGATCTCTGGAAACACCTTC; CDR3: CSVGISGNTF
J: TRBJ2-5; size: .; D: TRBD2; V: TRBV2; DNA: TGTGCCAGCAGTGCTACGGCTAGCGGGAGTCGGGAGACCCAGTACTTC; CDR3: CASSATASGSRETQYF
J: TRBJ2-7; size: .; D: .; V: TRBV20-1; DNA: TGCAGTGCTAGCCACGAGCAGTACTTC; CDR3: CSASHEQYF
J: TRBJ1-2; size: many; D: .; V: TRBV19; DNA: TGTGCCAGTAGTTACGGCAATTGGAACTATGGCTACACCTTC; CDR3: CASSYGNWNYGYTF
J: TRBJ2-7; size: many; D: .; V: TRBV7-7; DNA: TGTGCCAGCAGCTTAACGGCTGGCTACGAGCAGTACTTC; CDR3: CASSLTAGYEQYF
J: TRBJ2-6; size: few; D: TRBD1; V: TRBV4-1; DNA: TGCGCCAGCAGCCAAGAACCGACAGGGTGGGTCTCTGGGGCCAACGTCCTGACTTTC; CDR3: CASSQEPTGWVSGANVLTF
J: TRBJ2-7; size: many; D: TRBD1; V: TRBV2; DNA: TGTGCCAGCAGTGAAGCATGGACAGGGGGCCAATACGAGCAGTACTTC; CDR3: CASSEAWTGGQYEQYF
J: TRBJ1-6; size: many; D: .; V: TRBV7-9; DNA: TGTGCCAGCTCTAGGGTGGAGTCCTATAATTCACCCCTCCACTTT; CDR3: CASSRVESYNSPLHF
J: TRBJ2-5; size: many; D: .; V: TRBV5-1; DNA: TGCGCCAGCAGCCCTGCACCGGCAGGGCAGGAGACCCAGTACTTC; CDR3: CASSPAPAGQETQYF
J: TRBJ2-3; size: .; D: .; V: TRBV11-2; DNA: TGTGCCAGCAGCCCAATGGGGGCGCAAGGGGATACGCAGTATTTT; CDR3: CASSPMGAQGDTQYF
J: TRBJ1-2; size: .; D: .; V: TRBV29-1; DNA: TGCAGCGTTGTGGGGGCGAGGAATGGCTACACCTTC; CDR3: CSVVGARNGYTF
J: TRBJ1-2; size: .; D: .; V: TRBV25-1; DNA: TGTGCCAGCAGTGAAGCGGGGAGCTATGGCTACACCTTC; CDR3: CASSEAGSYGYTF
J: TRBJ2-7; size: .; D: .; V: TRBV2; DNA: TGTGCCAGCAGTGAAGTGGGCCTTCTACACGAGCAGTACTTC; CDR3: CASSEVGLLHEQYF
J: TRBJ2-5; size: .; D: TRBD2; V: TRBV7-9; DNA: TGTGCCAGCAGCTTAGCCTCCGGGAGGAAAGAGACCCAGTACTTC; CDR3: CASSLASGRKETQYF
J: TRBJ1-1; size: many; D: .; V: TRBV7-6; DNA: TGTGCCAGCAGCTCCAGAGTTTCAGGGTCGATGAACACTGAAGCTTTCTTT; CDR3: CASSSRVSGSMNTEAFF
J: TRBJ1-5; size: .; D: .; V: TRBV4-1; DNA: TGCGCCAGCAGCCAAGATTATAACAGGGTATTAAATCAGCCCCAGCATTTT; CDR3: CASSQDYNRVLNQPQHF
J: TRBJ2-5; size: many; D: .; V: TRBV2; DNA: TGTGCCAGCAGTTTCGGTTCAGGGAGTGCCCAGTACTTC; CDR3: CASSFGSGSAQYF
J: TRBJ1-1; size: .; D: .; V: TRBV5-1; DNA: TGCGCCAGCAGCTTGCGAGGGTTCGCCACTAAAGCTTTCTTT; CDR3: CASSLRGFATKAFF
J: TRBJ2-7; size: many; D: .; V: TRBV6-5; DNA: TGTGCCAGCAGTCCCCTGGGTAGCAGGTCCTACGAGCAGTACTTC; CDR3: CASSPLGSRSYEQYF
J: TRBJ1-3; size: .; D: .; V: TRBV10-3; DNA: TGTGCCATCAGTGAGTCCCAGACAGATACTAACTATGGCTACACCATATATTTT; CDR3: CAISESQTDTNYGYTIYF
J: TRBJ2-7; size: many; D: TRBD1; V: TRBV7-7; DNA: TGTGCCAGCAGCATGGGACAGGGTTCCTACGAGCAGTACTTC; CDR3: CASSMGQGSYEQYF
J: TRBJ2-7; size: many; D: .; V: TRBV7-9; DNA: TGTGCCAGCAGCGTCGGGGCTGAGTTTGGGCAGTACTTC; CDR3: CASSVGAEFGQYF
J: TRBJ2-5; size: .; D: TRBD2; V: TRBV7-6; DNA: TGTGCCAGCAGCTTCGCGACTAGCGGGAGTGTTGAGACCCAGTACTTC; CDR3: CASSFATSGSVETQYF
J: TRBJ1-1; size: many; D: TRBD1; V: TRBV7-2; DNA: TGTGCCAGCAGCCCCCGGGACAGGGTCGCTGAAGCTTTCTTT; CDR3: CASSPRDRVAEAFF
J: TRBJ1-1; size: many; D: .; V: TRBV7-8; DNA: TGTGCCAGCAGCTTACAGGGTTCGGACACTGAAGCTTTCTTT; CDR3: CASSLQGSDTEAFF
J: TRBJ1-2; size: .; D: .; V: TRBV25-1; DNA: TGTGCCGGCAGAGCTCTCTATGGCTACACCTTC; CDR3: CAGRALYGYTF
J: TRBJ2-7; size: .; D: TRBD2; V: TRBV12-3/TRBV12-4; DNA: TGTGCCAGCACCAACCTACTAGCGGGAGGGTTCTCCTACGAGCAGTACTTC; CDR3: CASTNLLAGGFSYEQYF
J: TRBJ2-5; size: many; D: .; V: TRBV12-3/TRBV12-4; DNA: TGTGCCAGCAGTTTCACGCAGGGACAAGAGACCCAGTACTTC; CDR3: CASSFTQGQETQYF
J: TRBJ1-1; size: many; D: TRBD1; V: TRBV10-3; DNA: TGTGCCATCACTCGGACAGGAGGTAGGGCTGAAGCTTTCTTT; CDR3: CAITRTGGRAEAFF
J: TRBJ2-7; size: many; D: .; V: TRBV12-3/TRBV12-4; DNA: TGTGCCAGCAGCCACTCACAGGGTAGCGAGCAGTACTTC; CDR3: CASSHSQGSEQYF
J: TRBJ1-4; size: .; D: .; V: TRBV30; DNA: TGTGCCTGGAGTGTAGGACGGAAAGGAACAACTAGTGAAAAACTGTTTTTT; CDR3: CAWSVGRKGTTSEKLFF
J: TRBJ2-5; size: many; D: .; V: TRBV19; DNA: TGTGCCAGTAGGGGGGTTGGCGGGCAAGAGACCCAGTACTTC; CDR3: CASRGVGGQETQYF
J: TRBJ1-4; size: .; D: TRBD1; V: TRBV2; DNA: TGTGCCAGCAGGTTATCAGGGGGCGAAGAAAAACTGTTTTTT; CDR3: CASRLSGGEEKLFF
J: TRBJ2-7; size: many; D: .; V: TRBV19; DNA: TGTGCCAGTAGTATCTCAGTTAACTCCTACGAGCAGTACTTC; CDR3: CASSISVNSYEQYF